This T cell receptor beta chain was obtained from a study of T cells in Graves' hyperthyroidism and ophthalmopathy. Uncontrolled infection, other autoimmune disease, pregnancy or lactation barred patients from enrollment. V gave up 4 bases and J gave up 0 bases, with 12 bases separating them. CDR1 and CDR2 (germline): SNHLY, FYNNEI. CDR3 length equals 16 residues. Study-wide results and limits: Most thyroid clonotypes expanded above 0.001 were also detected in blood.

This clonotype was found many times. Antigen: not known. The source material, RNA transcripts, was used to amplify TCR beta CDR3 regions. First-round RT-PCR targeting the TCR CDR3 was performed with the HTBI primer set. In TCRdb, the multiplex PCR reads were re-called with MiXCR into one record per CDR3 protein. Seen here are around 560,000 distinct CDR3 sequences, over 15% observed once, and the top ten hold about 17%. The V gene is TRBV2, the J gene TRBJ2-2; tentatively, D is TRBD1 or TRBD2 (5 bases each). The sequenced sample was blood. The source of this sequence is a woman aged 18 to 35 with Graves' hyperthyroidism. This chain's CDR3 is CASSVNPGPNTGELFF. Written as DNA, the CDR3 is TGTGCCAGCAGTGTGAACCCGGGGCCGAACACCGGGGAGCTGTTTTTT.